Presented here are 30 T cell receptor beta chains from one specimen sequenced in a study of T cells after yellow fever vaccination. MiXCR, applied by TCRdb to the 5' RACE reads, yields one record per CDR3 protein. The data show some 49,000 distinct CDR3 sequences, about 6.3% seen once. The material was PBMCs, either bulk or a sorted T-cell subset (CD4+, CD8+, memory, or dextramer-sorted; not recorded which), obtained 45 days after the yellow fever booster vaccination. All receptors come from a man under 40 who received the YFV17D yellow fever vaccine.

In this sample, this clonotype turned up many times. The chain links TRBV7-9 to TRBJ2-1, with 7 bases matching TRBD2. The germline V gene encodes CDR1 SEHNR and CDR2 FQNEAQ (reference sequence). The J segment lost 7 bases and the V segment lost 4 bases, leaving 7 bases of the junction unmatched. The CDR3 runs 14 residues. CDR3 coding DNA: TGTGCCAGCAGCTGGGGGGGAGAGGGGAATGAGCAGTTCTTC. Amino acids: CASSWGGEGNEQFF.

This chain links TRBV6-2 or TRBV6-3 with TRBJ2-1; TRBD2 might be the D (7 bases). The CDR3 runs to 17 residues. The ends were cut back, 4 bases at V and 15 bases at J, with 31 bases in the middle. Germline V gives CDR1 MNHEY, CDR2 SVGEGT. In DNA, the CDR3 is TGTGCCAGCAGTTCAGAGGGGGGGAGATACGACCCCCTTACGCGGTTCTTC. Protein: CASSSEGGRYDPLTRFF.

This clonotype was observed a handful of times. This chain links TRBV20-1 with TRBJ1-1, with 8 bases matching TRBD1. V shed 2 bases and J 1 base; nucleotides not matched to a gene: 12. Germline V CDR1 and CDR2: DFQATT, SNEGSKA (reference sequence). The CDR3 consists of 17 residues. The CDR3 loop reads CSARPPGGGVGNTEAFF. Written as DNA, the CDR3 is TGCAGTGCTAGACCACCAGGGGGCGGAGTGGGGAACACTGAAGCTTTCTTT.

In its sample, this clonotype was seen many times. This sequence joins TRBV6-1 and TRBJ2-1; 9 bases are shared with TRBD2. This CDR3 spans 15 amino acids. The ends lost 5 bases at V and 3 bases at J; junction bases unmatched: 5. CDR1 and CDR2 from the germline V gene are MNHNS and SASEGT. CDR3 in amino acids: CASSRSSGDYNEQFF. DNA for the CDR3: TGTGCCAGCAGTCGATCTAGCGGGGACTACAATGAGCAGTTCTTC.

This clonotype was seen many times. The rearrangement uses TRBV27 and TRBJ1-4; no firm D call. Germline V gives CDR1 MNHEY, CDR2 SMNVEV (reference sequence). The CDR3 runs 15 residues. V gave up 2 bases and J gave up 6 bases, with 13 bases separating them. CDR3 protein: CASSLHSPEDEKLFF. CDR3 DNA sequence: TGTGCCAGCAGTTTACACAGCCCTGAGGATGAAAAACTGTTTTTT.

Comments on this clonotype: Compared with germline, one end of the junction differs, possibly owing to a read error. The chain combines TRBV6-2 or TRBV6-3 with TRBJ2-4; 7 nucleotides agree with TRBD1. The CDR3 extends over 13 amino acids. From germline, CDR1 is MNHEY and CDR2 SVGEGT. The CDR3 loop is CASSSTTGTIHYF. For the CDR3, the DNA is TGTGCCAGCAGTTCAACGACAGGGACCATTCATTACTTC.

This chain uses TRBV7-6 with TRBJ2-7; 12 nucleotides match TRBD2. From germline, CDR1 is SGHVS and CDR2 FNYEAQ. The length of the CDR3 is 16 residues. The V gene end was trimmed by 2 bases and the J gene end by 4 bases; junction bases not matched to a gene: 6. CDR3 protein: CASSLYGTSGFYEQYF. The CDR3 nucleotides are TGTGCCAGCAGCTTATACGGGACTAGCGGGTTTTACGAGCAGTACTTC.

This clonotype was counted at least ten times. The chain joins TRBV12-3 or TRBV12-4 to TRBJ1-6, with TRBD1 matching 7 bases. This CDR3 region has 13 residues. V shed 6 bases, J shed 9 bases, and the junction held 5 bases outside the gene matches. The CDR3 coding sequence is TGTGCCAGCAGACGGGACAGTGGTTCACCCCTCCACTTT. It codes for CASRRDSGSPLHF.

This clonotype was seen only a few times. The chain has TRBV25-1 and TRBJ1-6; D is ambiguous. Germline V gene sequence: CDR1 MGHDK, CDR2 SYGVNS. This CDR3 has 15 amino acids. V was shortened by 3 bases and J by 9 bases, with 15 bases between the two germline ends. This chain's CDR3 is CASSEGRSLTSPLHF. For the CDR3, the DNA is TGTGCCAGCAGTGAGGGCCGATCTTTGACTTCACCCCTCCACTTT.

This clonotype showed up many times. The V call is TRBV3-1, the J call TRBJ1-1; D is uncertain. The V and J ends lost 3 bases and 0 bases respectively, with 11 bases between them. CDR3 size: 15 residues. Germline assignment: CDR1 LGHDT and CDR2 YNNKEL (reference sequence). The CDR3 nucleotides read TGTGCCAGCAGCCAGCCCACAGTAATGAACACTGAAGCTTTCTTT. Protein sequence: CASSQPTVMNTEAFF.

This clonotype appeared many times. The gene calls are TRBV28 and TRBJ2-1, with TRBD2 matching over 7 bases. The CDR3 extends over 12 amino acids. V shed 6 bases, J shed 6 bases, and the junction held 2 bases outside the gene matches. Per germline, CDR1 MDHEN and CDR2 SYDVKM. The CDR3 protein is CASRGGFNEQFF. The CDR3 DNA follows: TGTGCCAGCAGGGGGGGGTTCAATGAGCAGTTCTTC. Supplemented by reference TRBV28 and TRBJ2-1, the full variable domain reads DVKVTQSSRYLVKRTGEKVFLECVQDMDHENMFWYRQDPGLGLRLIYFSYDVKMKEKGDIPEGYSVSREKKERFSLILESASTNQTSMYLCASRGGFNEQFFGPGTRLTVL.

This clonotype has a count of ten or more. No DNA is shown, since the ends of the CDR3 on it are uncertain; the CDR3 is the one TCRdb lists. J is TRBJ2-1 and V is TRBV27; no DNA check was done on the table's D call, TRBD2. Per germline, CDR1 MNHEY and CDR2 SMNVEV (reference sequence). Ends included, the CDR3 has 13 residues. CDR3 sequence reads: CASSRDFGNEQFF.

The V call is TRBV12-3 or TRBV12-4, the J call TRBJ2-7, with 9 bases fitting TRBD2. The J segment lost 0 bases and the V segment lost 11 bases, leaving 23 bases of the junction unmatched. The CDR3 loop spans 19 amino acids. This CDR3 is CAFCLGTALAGLSSYEQYF. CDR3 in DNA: TGTGCCTTCTGTTTAGGGACAGCGCTAGCGGGATTAAGCTCCTACGAGCAGTACTTC.

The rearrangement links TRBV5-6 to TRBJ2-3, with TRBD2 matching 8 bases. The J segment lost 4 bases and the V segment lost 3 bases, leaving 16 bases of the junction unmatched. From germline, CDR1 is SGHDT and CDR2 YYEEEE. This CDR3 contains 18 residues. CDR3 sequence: CASSSTGGAREVADTQYF. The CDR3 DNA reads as TGTGCCAGCAGCTCCACCGGGGGGGCCAGGGAGGTGGCAGATACGCAGTATTTT.

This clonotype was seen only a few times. The CDR3 region is CASSYIMGSGNTIYF. The CDR3 nucleotides read TGTGCCAGCAGCTATATAATGGGGTCTGGAAACACCATATATTTT. The J gene is TRBJ1-3, the V gene TRBV12-3 or TRBV12-4; D not certain. The CDR3 runs 15 residues. Trimming took off 6 bases at V and 1 base at J, with 13 bases between the two ends.

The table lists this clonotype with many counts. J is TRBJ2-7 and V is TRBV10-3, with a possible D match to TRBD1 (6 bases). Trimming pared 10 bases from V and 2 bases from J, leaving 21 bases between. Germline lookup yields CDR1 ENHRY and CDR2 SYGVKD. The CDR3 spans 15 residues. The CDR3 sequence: CATRNSDRTPYEQYF. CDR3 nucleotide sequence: TGTGCCACCAGAAACTCGGACAGAACTCCCTACGAGCAGTACTTC.

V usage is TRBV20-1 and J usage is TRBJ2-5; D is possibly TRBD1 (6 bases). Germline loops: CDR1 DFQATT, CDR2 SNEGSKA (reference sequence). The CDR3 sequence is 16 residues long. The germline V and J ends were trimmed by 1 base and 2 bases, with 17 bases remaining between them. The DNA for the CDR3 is TGCAGTGCTAGAGGTCACTTACTGGGACAACAAGAGACCCAGTACTTC. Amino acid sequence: CSARGHLLGQQETQYF.

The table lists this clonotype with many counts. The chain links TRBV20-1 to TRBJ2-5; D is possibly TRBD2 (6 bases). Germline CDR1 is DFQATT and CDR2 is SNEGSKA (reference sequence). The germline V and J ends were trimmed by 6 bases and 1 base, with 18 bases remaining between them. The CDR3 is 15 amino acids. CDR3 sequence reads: CSAKNSGGFQETQYF. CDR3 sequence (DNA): TGCAGTGCGAAAAATAGCGGTGGGTTCCAAGAGACCCAGTACTTC.

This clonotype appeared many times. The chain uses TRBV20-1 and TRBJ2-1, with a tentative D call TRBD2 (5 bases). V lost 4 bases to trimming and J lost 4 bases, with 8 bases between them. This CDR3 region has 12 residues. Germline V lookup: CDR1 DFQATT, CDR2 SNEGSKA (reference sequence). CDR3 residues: CSAMRTYNEQFF. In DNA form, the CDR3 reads TGCAGTGCTATGCGGACTTACAATGAGCAGTTCTTC.

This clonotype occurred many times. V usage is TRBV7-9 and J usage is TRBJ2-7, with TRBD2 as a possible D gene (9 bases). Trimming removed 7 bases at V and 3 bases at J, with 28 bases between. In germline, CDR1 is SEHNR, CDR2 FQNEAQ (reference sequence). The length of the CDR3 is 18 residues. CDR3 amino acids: CASTPTGQGQRGVYEQYF. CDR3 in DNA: TGTGCCAGCACCCCGACCGGACAGGGACAGCGGGGGGTCTACGAGCAGTACTTC.

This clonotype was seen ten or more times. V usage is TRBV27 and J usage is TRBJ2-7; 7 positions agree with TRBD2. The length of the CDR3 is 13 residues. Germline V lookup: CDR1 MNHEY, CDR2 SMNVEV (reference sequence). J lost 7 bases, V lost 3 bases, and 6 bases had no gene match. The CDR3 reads CASSFGGSREQYF. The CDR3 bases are TGTGCCAGCAGTTTTGGCGGGAGTAGGGAGCAGTACTTC.

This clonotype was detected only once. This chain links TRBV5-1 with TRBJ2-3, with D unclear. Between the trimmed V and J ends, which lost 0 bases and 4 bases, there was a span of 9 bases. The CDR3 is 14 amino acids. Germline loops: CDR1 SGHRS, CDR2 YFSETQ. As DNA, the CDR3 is TGCGCCAGCAGCTTGGAACATGTCGCAGATACGCAGTATTTT. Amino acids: CASSLEHVADTQYF.

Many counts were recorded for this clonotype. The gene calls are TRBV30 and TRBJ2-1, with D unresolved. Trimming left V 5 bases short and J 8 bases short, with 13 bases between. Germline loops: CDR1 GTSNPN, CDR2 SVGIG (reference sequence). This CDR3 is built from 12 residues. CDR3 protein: CAWDIQNDEQFF. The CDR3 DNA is TGTGCCTGGGATATTCAAAACGATGAGCAGTTCTTC.

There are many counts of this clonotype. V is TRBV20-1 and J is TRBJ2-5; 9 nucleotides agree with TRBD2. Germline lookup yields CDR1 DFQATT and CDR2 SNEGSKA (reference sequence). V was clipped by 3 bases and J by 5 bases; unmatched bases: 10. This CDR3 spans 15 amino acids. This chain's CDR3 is CSARVAGGRGETQYF. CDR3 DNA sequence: TGCAGTGCTAGGGTTGCGGGAGGGCGGGGTGAGACCCAGTACTTC.

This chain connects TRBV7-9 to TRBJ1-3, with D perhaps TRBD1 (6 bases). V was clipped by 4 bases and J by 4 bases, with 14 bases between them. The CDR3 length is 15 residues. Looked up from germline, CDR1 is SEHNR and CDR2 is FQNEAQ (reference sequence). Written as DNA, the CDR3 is TGTGCCAGCAGCTGGGGGGCGACAGCCGGAAACACCATATATTTT. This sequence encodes CASSWGATAGNTIYF.

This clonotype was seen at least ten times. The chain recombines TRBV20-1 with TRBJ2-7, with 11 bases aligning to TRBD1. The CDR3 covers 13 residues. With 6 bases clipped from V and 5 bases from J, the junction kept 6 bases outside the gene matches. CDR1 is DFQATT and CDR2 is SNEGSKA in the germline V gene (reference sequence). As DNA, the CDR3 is TGCAGTGCGGCGGGACAGGGGGACAACGAGCAGTACTTC. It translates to CSAAGQGDNEQYF.

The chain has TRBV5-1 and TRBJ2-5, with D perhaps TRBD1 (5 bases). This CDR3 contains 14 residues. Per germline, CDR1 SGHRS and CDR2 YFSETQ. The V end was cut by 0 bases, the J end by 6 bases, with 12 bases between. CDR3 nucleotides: TGCGCCAGCAGCTTGGATCTGGGGCAACAGACCCAGTACTTC. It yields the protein CASSLDLGQQTQYF.

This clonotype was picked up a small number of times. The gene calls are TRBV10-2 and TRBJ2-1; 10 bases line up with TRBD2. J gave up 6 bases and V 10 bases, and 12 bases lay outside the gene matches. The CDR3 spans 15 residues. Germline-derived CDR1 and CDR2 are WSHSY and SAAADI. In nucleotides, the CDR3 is TGCGCCACCTCCCTAGCGGGAGAACTCGGCAATGAGCAGTTCTTC. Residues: CATSLAGELGNEQFF.

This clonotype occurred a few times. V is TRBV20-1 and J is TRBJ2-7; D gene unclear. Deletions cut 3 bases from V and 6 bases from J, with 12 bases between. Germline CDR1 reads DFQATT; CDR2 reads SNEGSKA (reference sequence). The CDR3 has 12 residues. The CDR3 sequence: CSARTDGIEQYF. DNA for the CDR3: TGCAGTGCTAGGACGGACGGTATCGAGCAGTACTTC.

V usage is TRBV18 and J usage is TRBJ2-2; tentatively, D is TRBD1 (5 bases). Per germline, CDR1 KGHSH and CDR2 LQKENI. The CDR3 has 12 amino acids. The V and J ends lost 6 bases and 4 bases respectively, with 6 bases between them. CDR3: CASSGATGELFF. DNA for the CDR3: TGTGCCAGCTCTGGGGCCACCGGGGAGCTGTTTTTT. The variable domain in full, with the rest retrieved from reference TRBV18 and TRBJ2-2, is NAGVMQNPRHLVRRRGQEARLRCSPMKGHSHVYWYRQLPEEGLKFMVYLQKENIIDESGMPKERFSAEFPKEGPSILRIQQVVRGDSAAYFCASSGATGELFFGEGSRLTVL.